Listed below are T cell receptor beta chains from one sample, sequenced in a study of cytomegalovirus exposure and HLA in healthy donors. The assay was immunoSEQ multiplex PCR, and TCRdb's table has in-frame clones only and misses some. The sample lists about 140,000 clones; 76% were seen once. Specimen: PBMCs. The receptors were sampled from a man aged 40-50 years in good health and CMV-seronegative. Both conserved end residues are part of each CDR3. D genes are given only for firm matches. Clone size is stated in some rows and not others, as once, few, many or a class when expanded.

>TRBJ1-6|few|TRBV18|.
TGTGCCAGCTCACCGTCGATTCAGGGAATAGCCTATAATTCACCCCTCCACTTT
CASSPSIQGIAYNSPLHF
>TRBJ2-5|.|TRBV18|TRBD2
TGTGCCAGCTCACCCAGACTAGCGGGGGGAGAGACCCAGTACTTC
CASSPRLAGGETQYF
>TRBJ2-5|.|TRBV5-4|.
TGTGCCAGCAGCCGACAGCCACAAGAGACCCAGTACTTC
CASSRQPQETQYF
>TRBJ2-3|.|TRBV7-2|.
TGTGCCAGCAGCTTAGGGGCAGGCACAGATACGCAGTATTTT
CASSLGAGTDTQYF
>TRBJ2-3|.|TRBV5-1|TRBD2
TGCGCCAGCAGCTCCCAGCGGGAGGGGAGCACAGATACGCAGTATTTT
CASSSQREGSTDTQYF
>TRBJ2-5|.|TRBV9|.
TGTGCCAGCAGCGTATCCGGGACAACTTCGGAGACCCAGTACTTC
CASSVSGTTSETQYF
>TRBJ2-3|.|TRBV28|TRBD1
TGTGCCAGCAGCCCTTCAGGGACAGCCACAGATACGCAGTATTTT
CASSPSGTATDTQYF
>TRBJ1-6|.|TRBV11-3|.
TGTGCCAGCAGCTCCACCCCCTGGACAGCCCCCGGCTCCTATAATTCACCCCTCCACTTT
CASSSTPWTAPGSYNSPLHF
>TRBJ2-7|.|TRBV27|TRBD1
TGTGCCAGCAGTGTCACGGGACAGGTCACCTACGAGCAGTACTTC
CASSVTGQVTYEQYF
>TRBJ2-2|.|TRBV7-8|TRBD2
TGTGCCAGCAGCTTACCTTCTAGCGGGGGGAACACCGGGGAGCTGTTTTTT
CASSLPSSGGNTGELFF
>TRBJ2-7|.|TRBV28|.
TGCGTCGGGAGCGAGCAGTACTTC
CVGSEQYF
>TRBJ2-7|.|TRBV6-6|.
TGTGCCAGCACTTCACAGCGGTGGGAGCAGTACTTC
CASTSQRWEQYF
>TRBJ2-5|.|TRBV5-4|TRBD2
TGTGCCAGCAGCTTGGGGATAGCGGGGAGGGAGACCCAGTACTTC
CASSLGIAGRETQYF
>TRBJ2-7|.|TRBV28|TRBD1
TGTGCCAGCAGTTACACAGGGGAGAACTCCTACGAGCAGTACTTC
CASSYTGENSYEQYF
>TRBJ2-2|.|TRBV18|.
TGTGCCAGCTCACCGACGACAGGCAAGGGCACCGGGGAGCTGTTTTTT
CASSPTTGKGTGELFF
>TRBJ2-5|.|TRBV11-2|TRBD1
TGTGCCAGCAGCCCGGCGACAACAGGGGGTGAGACCCAGTACTTC
CASSPATTGGETQYF
>TRBJ2-7|.|TRBV4-1|.
TGCGCCAGCAGCCAGAAAATGGACTTCTCCTACGAGCAGTACTTC
CASSQKMDFSYEQYF
>TRBJ2-7|few|TRBV30|TRBD2
TGTGCCTGGGCTCCCCGCGGGGGACTCTACGAGCAGTACTTC
CAWAPRGGLYEQYF
>TRBJ1-4|.|TRBV30|TRBD1
TGTGCCTGGAGCTCAGGGGGCTGGCCTGAAAAACTGTTTTTT
CAWSSGGWPEKLFF
>TRBJ2-3|.|TRBV18|.
TGTGCCAGCTCACCATGGGCCTCCACAGATACGCAGTATTTT
CASSPWASTDTQYF
>TRBJ2-1|.|TRBV6-4|.
TGTGCCAGCAGTGACTCGAAAGGCGGTGACTACAATGAGCAGTTCTTC
CASSDSKGGDYNEQFF
>TRBJ2-7|.|TRBV2|.
TGTGCCAGCAGAAAAGAAGCAGTTAACTACGAGCAGTACTTC
CASRKEAVNYEQYF
>TRBJ2-3|once|TRBV6-1|.
TGTGCCAGCAGTGAAGCGGGGGGGCAGGGCACAGATACGCAGTATTTT
CASSEAGGQGTDTQYF
>TRBJ1-2|.|TRBV28|.
TGTGCCAGCAGTCGGGGACTCTCTGCAGGCTATGGCTACACCTTC
CASSRGLSAGYGYTF
>TRBJ2-3|.|TRBV6-6|.
TGTGCCAGCAGTTACTCGCTGCTACGGTCGGATACGCAGTATTTT
CASSYSLLRSDTQYF
>TRBJ2-7|.|TRBV11-3|TRBD2
TGTGCCAGCAGCTTGCGGGGGGGCTACGAGCAGTACTTC
CASSLRGGYEQYF
>TRBJ2-1|.|TRBV11-3|.
TGTGCCAGCAGCTCATCAAACAATGAGCAGTTCTTC
CASSSSNNEQFF
>TRBJ2-7|few|TRBV29-1|.
TGCAGCGTTTCCGGAGTCCACGAGCAGTACTTC
CSVSGVHEQYF
>TRBJ2-7|few|TRBV19|TRBD2
TGTGCCAGTAGTTCCACTAGCGGGAGGACCACCTACGAGCAGTACTTC
CASSSTSGRTTYEQYF
>TRBJ2-7|.|TRBV19|TRBD1
TGTGCCAGTAGGGCAGGGGACAGGGGCTCCTACGAGCAGTACTTC
CASRAGDRGSYEQYF
>TRBJ2-7|few|TRBV4-1|.
TGCGCCAGCAGCCAACTCCCCGGACTGGACGAGCAGTACTTC
CASSQLPGLDEQYF
>TRBJ2-3|few|TRBV11-3|TRBD2
TGTGCCAGCAGCTCGTCGATGGGGGGGAACACAGATACGCAGTATTTT
CASSSSMGGNTDTQYF
>TRBJ2-7|.|TRBV7-8|TRBD1
TGTGCCAGCAGCTTCGACAGGGATGGTTACGAGCAGTACTTC
CASSFDRDGYEQYF
>TRBJ1-2|.|TRBV7-9|.
TGTGCCGGCAGCCCGGGGGGGAACTATGGCTACACCTTC
CAGSPGGNYGYTF
>TRBJ1-4|.|TRBV13|TRBD1
TGTGCCAGCAGCCACGGGACAGGGATTGAAAAACTGTTTTTT
CASSHGTGIEKLFF
>TRBJ2-7|.|TRBV6-1|.
TGTGCCAGCAGTGAATCCTGGAGGAGGGAGAGCTTCTCCTACGAGCAGTACTTC
CASSESWRRESFSYEQYF
>TRBJ1-3|.|TRBV9|.
TGTGCCAGCAGCGACCGGGGAGGGGAAGAGTCCGGAAACACCATATATTTT
CASSDRGGEESGNTIYF
>TRBJ2-1|.|TRBV2|.
TGTGCCAGCAAAATCCGTGACAGCAGCTCCTACAATGAGCAGTTCTTC
CASKIRDSSSYNEQFF
>TRBJ1-2|.|TRBV28|TRBD1
TGTGCCAGCAGTTTACCCAACAGGGGAAGTGGCTACACCTTC
CASSLPNRGSGYTF
>TRBJ1-5|.|TRBV10-3|.
TGTGCCCCTTGCCACAGGGACGGCAATCAGCCCCAGCATTTT
CAPCHRDGNQPQHF
>TRBJ2-7|.|TRBV10-1|.
TGCGCCAGCAGTGAGTCAGGGGGCCCGCGGGAGGAGTCCTACGAGCAGTACTTC
CASSESGGPREESYEQYF
>TRBJ2-1|.|TRBV21-1|.
TGTGCCAGCAGCAAAGGATGGACAGGGTGGCTCGGCAATGAGCAGTTCTTC
CASSKGWTGWLGNEQFF